The T cell receptor (beta chain) described here comes from a study of blood T cells in healthy people across ages. Then a second PCR, running about 6 to 11 cycles, was carried out with a sample-barcoded 5' primer and a J-beta primer mix. One entry per CDR3 protein results from TCRdb running MiXCR on the 5' RACE reads. The sample has some 930,000 distinct CDR3 sequences, almost 30% seen once. Germline CDR1 reads SGHAT; CDR2 reads FQNNGV. The CDR3 loop spans 14 amino acids. The V gene lost 7 bases and the J gene lost 0 bases, with 10 bases spanning the gap. This clonotype has more than one count but fewer than ten. These data were also reused for a study on T cells of mothers and their children.

Sequencing was done on a sample of blood. The chain uses TRBV11-2 and TRBJ1-3; no firm D call. This sequence originates from a woman aged 40 to 50 in good health. CDR3 region: CASTPVGSGNTIYF. CDR3 sequence (DNA): TGTGCCAGCACCCCAGTGGGCTCTGGAAACACCATATATTTT.